The present T cell receptor beta chain was sequenced within a study of T cell responses to AZD1222 COVID-19 vaccine (dated by TCRdb to the early 2020s). Some background on the complete study: A total of 230 to 250 trial participants underwent TCR sequencing, of whom around 200 received two doses of AZD1222 and some 25 received two doses of the MenACWY control vaccine. Trial participants were enrolled by age into subgroups of 18-55, 56-69 and 70-plus years, and around 150, 28 and 57 TCR-sequenced participants, respectively, were included in these subgroups. The full study reports these points: The 56-69-year group was small, and its depth increase did not reach significance, likely because of low power. Nearly half of unique spike-specific TCRs reportedly recognized epitopes outside regions mutated in the B.1.351 and B.1.1.7 variants. Conclusions about previously exposed vaccinees were limited because only six AZD1222 recipients were SARS-CoV-2 seropositive at baseline. Spike-specific TCR breadth and depth rose significantly after two AZD1222 doses compared with day 0 and with MenACWY recipients. Participants were mostly white British and included more females than males, and it was suggested by the authors that clonal diversity may have been underestimated. Because no samples from the day 14 peak response were available, repertoires could be characterized only after the peak T cell response. CD4 TCRs associated with the vaccine covered the entire spike protein, and the dominant responses were in regions 160-218 and 743-854.

This clone showed up just a few times. Its binding antigen is unknown. Base quality data are lacking; no much larger clone is found one base away. The sample's time point label, in plain terms: about 28 days (+/-7) after the second vaccine dose. The treatment or condition label corresponds to: meningococcal conjugate vaccine given as trial control. Vaccinee samples came from UK trials COV001 and COV002, including a single-blind randomized controlled phase 2/3 trial of AZD1222 (ChAdOx1 nCoV-19) in healthy adults. Trial participant PBMC samples were collected at day 0 and day 28 after the second dose for TCRbeta chain sequencing. V was cut back by 5 bases and J by 4 bases, leaving a gap of 18 bases between them. CDR1 SNHLY and CDR2 FYNNEI are derived from the germline V gene. The CDR3 runs 17 residues from the cysteine to the phenylalanine. Of all the DNA, just the CDR3 is kept, 51 bases in frame from base 1.

The CDR3 regions of human TCRbeta chains were analyzed by immunosequencing. The published analysis was carried out like this. Repertoire TCRs were matched against a reference library of SARS-CoV-2-specific TCRs generated with the MIRA antigen-specificity platform. Breadth was defined as the fraction of unique TCRs that were SARS-CoV-2-associated. Depth was defined as the fraction of total T cells that were SARS-CoV-2-associated. Using the MIRA data, each spike-specific TCR was mapped to the spike region that the TCR reacts to and placed in a CD4 or CD8 class. Log10-transformed breadth and depth values were compared by one-way ANOVA with Sidak's multiple comparisons tests. Entries here come from immuneACCESS through TCRdb and include only in-frame sequences with V and J called. Some clones fail to appear in such tables; in the studies checked, an unresolved V gene covers under half of the shortfall, and the cause of the remainder is unknown. The V and J calls and clone size come from that table; D and trimming were worked out from the DNA. This sample gives tens of thousands of clones in total; over 65% of them show up just once. Roughly 28% of the sample goes to the ten largest clones.

This TCR came from an adult who received the MenACWY meningococcal vaccine as a control. The sequencing here drew on peripheral blood, taken 28 days after the second dose of the MenACWY control vaccine. Here the chain combines TRBV2 and TRBJ1-6, and the D gene may be TRBD1, 6 bases matching. The sequence in DNA is TGTGCCAGCAGTCCAGGAGGGGGAGGCCGATATAATTCACCCCTCCACTTT. This codes for CASSPGGGGRYNSPLHF.